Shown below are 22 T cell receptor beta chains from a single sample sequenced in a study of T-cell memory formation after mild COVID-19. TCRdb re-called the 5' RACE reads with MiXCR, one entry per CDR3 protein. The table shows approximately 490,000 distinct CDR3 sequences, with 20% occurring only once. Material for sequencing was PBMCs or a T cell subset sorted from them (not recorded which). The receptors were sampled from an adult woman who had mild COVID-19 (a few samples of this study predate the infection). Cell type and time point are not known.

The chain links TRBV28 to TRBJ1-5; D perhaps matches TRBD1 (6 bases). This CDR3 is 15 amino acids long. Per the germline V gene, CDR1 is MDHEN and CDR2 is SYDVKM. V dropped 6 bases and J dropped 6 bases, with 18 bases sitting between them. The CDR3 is CASSSPGAGSQPQHF. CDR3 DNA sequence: TGTGCCAGCAGCTCCCCAGGGGCAGGGAGTCAGCCCCAGCATTTT.

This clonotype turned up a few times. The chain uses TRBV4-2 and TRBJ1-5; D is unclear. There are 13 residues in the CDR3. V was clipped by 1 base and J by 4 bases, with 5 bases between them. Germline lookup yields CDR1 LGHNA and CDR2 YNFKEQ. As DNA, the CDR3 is TGTGCCAGCAGCCAAGTGGAGAATCAGCCCCAGCATTTT. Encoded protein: CASSQVENQPQHF.

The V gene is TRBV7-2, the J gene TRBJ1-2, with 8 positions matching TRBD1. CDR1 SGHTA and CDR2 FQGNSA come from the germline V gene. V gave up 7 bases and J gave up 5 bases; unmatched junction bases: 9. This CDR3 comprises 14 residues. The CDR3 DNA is TGTGCCAGCAACCGAGACAGGGGAGGGTATGGCTACACCTTC. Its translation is CASNRDRGGYGYTF.

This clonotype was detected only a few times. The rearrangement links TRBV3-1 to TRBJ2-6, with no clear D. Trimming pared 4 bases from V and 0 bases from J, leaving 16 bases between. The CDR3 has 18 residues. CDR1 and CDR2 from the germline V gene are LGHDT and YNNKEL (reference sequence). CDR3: CASSPRRFSPSGANVLTF. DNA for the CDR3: TGTGCCAGCAGCCCCCGTCGCTTTAGTCCCTCTGGGGCCAACGTCCTGACTTTC.

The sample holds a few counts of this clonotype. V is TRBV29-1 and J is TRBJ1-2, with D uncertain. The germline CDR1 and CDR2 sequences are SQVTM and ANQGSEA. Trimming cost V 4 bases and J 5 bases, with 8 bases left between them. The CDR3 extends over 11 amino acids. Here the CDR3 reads CSVVSDYGYTF. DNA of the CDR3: TGCAGCGTTGTGTCAGATTATGGCTACACCTTC.

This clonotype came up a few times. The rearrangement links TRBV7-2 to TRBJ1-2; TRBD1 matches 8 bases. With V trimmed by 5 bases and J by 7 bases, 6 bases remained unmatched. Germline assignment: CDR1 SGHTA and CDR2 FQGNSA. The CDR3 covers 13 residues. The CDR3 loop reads CASSADRVGGYTF. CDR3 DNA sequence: TGTGCCAGCAGCGCGGACAGGGTGGGTGGCTACACCTTC.

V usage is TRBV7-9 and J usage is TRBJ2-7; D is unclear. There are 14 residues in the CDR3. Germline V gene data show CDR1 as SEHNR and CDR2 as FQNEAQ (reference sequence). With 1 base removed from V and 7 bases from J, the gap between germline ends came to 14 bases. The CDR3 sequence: CASSLEGQLSEQYF. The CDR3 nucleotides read TGTGCCAGCAGCTTAGAAGGTCAGCTCTCGGAGCAGTACTTC.

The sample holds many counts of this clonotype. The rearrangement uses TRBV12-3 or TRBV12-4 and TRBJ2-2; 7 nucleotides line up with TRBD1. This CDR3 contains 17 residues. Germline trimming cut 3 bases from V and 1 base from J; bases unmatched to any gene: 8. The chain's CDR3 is CASSFGPGTENTGELFF. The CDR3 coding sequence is TGTGCCAGCAGTTTTGGGCCAGGGACAGAGAACACCGGGGAGCTGTTTTTT.

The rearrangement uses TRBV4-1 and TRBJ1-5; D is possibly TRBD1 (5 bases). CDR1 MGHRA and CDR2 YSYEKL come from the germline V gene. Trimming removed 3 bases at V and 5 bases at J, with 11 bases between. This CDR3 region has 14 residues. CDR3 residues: CASSHSRGDQPQHF. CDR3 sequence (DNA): TGCGCCAGCAGCCATTCTAGGGGAGATCAGCCCCAGCATTTT.

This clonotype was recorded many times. CDR3 residues: CASSLGQGRQYF. For the CDR3, the DNA is TGTGCCAGCAGCCTCGGGCAGGGAAGGCAGTACTTC. V is TRBV12-3 or TRBV12-4 and J is TRBJ2-7; D perhaps matches TRBD1 (5 bases). This CDR3 is built from 12 residues. The V end was cut by 6 bases, the J end by 9 bases, with 15 bases between.

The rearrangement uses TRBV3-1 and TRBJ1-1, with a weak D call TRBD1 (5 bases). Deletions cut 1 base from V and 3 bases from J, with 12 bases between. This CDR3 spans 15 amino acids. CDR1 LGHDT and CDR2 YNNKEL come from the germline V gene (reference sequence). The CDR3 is CASSQVRDSYTEAFF. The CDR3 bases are TGTGCCAGCAGCCAAGTCAGGGATAGTTACACTGAAGCTTTCTTT.

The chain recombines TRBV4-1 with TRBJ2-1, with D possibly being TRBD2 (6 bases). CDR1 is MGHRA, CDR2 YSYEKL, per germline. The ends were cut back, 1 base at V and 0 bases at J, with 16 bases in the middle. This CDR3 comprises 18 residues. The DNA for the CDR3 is TGCGCCAGCAGCCAAGCCCCTACCCGGGGGAGCTCCTACAATGAGCAGTTCTTC. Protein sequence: CASSQAPTRGSSYNEQFF.

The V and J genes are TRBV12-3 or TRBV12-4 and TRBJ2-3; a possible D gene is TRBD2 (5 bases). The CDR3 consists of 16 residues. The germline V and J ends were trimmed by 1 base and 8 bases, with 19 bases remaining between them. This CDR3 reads CASSLEVGLRAGTQYF. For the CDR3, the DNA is TGTGCCAGCAGTTTAGAAGTAGGATTGAGGGCCGGTACGCAGTATTTT.

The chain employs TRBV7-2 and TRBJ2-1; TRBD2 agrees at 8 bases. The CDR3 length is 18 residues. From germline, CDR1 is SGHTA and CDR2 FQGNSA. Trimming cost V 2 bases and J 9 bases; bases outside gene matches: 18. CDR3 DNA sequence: TGTGCCAGCAGCTTAACGACGGGGGCGGGACTAGTCTTAGGTGAGCAGTTCTTC. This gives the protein CASSLTTGAGLVLGEQFF.

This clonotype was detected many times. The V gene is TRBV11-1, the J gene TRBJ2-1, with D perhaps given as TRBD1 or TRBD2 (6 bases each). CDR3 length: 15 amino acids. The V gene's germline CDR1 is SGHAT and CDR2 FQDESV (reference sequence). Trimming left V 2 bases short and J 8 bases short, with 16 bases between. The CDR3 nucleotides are TGTGCCAGCAGCTTAAGGGGGGTGAGGAAGGATGAGCAGTTCTTC. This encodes CASSLRGVRKDEQFF.

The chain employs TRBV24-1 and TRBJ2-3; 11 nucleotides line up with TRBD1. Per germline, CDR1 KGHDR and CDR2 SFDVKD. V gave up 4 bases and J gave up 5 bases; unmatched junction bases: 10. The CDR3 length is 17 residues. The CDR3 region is CATSDQVPGQGVDTQYF. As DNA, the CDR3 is TGTGCCACCAGTGACCAGGTACCGGGACAGGGGGTAGATACGCAGTATTTT.

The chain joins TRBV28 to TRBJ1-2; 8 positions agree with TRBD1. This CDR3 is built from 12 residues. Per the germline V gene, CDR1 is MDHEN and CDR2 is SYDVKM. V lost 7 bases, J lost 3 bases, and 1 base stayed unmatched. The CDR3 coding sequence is TGTGCCAGCAACAGGGGGGACTATGGCTACACCTTC. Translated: CASNRGDYGYTF.

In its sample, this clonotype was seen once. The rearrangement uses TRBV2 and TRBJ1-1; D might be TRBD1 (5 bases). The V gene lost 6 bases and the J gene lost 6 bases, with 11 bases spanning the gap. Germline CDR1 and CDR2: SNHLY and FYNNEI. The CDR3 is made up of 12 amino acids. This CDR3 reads CASRRGPAEAFF. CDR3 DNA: TGTGCCAGCAGAAGGGGACCGGCTGAAGCTTTCTTT.

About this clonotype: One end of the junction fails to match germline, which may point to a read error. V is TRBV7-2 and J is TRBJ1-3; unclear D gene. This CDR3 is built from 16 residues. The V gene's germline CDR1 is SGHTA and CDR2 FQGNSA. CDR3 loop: CASRLAPTSSGNTIYF. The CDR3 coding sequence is TGTGCCAGCAGATTAGCCCCGACCAGCTCTGGAAACACCATATATTTT.

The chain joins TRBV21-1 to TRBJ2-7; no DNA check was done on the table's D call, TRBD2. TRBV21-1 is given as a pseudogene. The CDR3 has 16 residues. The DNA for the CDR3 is TGTGCCAGCAGTTCCTTTCGGGGAGAAGGCGCCTACGAGCAGTACTTC. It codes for CASSSFRGEGAYEQYF.

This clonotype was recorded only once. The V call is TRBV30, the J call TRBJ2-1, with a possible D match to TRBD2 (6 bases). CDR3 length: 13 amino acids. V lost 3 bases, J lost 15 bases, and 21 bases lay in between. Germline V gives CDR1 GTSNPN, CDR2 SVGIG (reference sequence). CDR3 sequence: CAWRPGGNGRAFF. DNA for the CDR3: TGTGCCTGGAGGCCTGGGGGTAACGGGAGAGCGTTCTTC.

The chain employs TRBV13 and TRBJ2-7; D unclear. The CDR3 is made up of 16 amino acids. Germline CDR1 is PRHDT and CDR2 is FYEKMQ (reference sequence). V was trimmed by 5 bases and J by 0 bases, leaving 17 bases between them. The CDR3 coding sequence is TGTGCCAGCAGCGCCAGTGACTCCCGGGTCTCCTACGAGCAGTACTTC. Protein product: CASSASDSRVSYEQYF.